Following are 8 T cell receptor beta chains from one sample sequenced in a study of control samples from healthy donors and cancer patients. The assay was immunoSEQ multiplex PCR, and TCRdb's table has in-frame clones only and misses some. The profile covers 20,000 to 30,000 clones, with approximately 78% appearing a single time and 20% to 25% taken by the ten largest. Sequencing was done on a sample of PBMCs. The receptors stem from a man aged 60 to 69 with colorectal cancer.

The chain carries TRBV28 and TRBJ1-1; 8 bases map to TRBD1. CDR3 length: 18 amino acids. The germline V gene has CDR1 MDHEN and CDR2 SYDVKM. The junction had 16 bases not matched to a gene; V was cut back by 2 bases and J by 5 bases. The chain's CDR3 is CASSLIPIIGQGDTEAFF. As DNA, the CDR3 is TGTGCCAGCAGTTTAATCCCGATAATCGGACAGGGCGATACTGAAGCTTTCTTT.

The V gene is TRBV5-1, the J gene TRBJ1-3; perhaps TRBD1 as D (5 bases). CDR1 and CDR2 (germline): SGHRS, YFSETQ. Trimming left V 4 bases short and J 0 bases short, with 14 bases between. This CDR3 region has 16 residues. The CDR3 is CASSMGPSGSGNTIYF. The DNA of the CDR3 is TGCGCCAGCAGCATGGGACCGAGCGGCTCTGGAAACACCATATATTTT.

The chain recombines TRBV25-1 with TRBJ1-1; D not certain. Between the trimmed V and J ends, which lost 4 bases and 1 base, there was a span of 10 bases. Germline V lookup: CDR1 MGHDK, CDR2 SYGVNS. This CDR3 has 14 amino acids. CDR3 in amino acids: CASSGVPRNTEAFF. CDR3 coding DNA: TGTGCCAGCAGTGGAGTCCCCCGGAACACTGAAGCTTTCTTT.

This clone was picked up a small number of times. V gene TRBV29-1 combines with J gene TRBJ2-3; D unclear. V lost 6 bases, J lost 6 bases, and 19 bases lay in between. The germline CDR1 and CDR2 sequences are SQVTM and ANQGSEA. The CDR3 runs to 14 residues. The CDR3 region has the DNA TGCAGCGTAGGCGAGGCTAGAAGTGTGGATACGCAGTATTTT. It encodes CSVGEARSVDTQYF.

This chain uses TRBV6-5 with TRBJ1-3; TRBD1 matches 8 bases. CDR1 MNHEY and CDR2 SVGAGI come from the germline V gene. J lost 3 bases, V lost 6 bases, and 7 bases had no gene match. The CDR3 sequence is 15 residues long. The CDR3 region is CASSAARGLGNTIYF. CDR3 nucleotides: TGTGCCAGCAGCGCCGCCAGGGGGCTTGGAAACACCATATATTTT.

Note on this clone: An end of the junction does not agree with germline; a read error may underlie this. The chain links TRBV6-1 to TRBJ1-5, with 8 bases identical to TRBD1. CDR3 length: 16 residues. Germline CDR1 is MNHNS and CDR2 is SASEGT. CDR3 loop: CASGDTFGQGSQPQHF. CDR3 nucleotide sequence: TGTGCCAGCGGTGATACCTTTGGACAGGGAAGTCAGCCCCAGCATTTT.

This clone has just one count. This chain joins TRBV7-2 and TRBJ1-2, with D hard to call. V was shortened by 7 bases and J by 5 bases, with 14 bases between the two germline ends. CDR1 and CDR2 from the germline V gene are SGHTA and FQGNSA. The CDR3 consists of 13 residues. CDR3 region: CASNERAGYGYTF. CDR3 sequence (DNA): TGTGCCAGCAACGAAAGGGCCGGGTATGGCTACACCTTC.

The sample holds a few counts of this clone. The chain couples TRBV19 to TRBJ1-2; TRBD1 aligns across 8 bases. The CDR3 totals 15 residues. Germline CDR1 LNHDA, CDR2 SQIVND (reference sequence). V dropped 4 bases and J dropped 8; count of bases not matched to a gene: 12. The CDR3, as DNA: TGTGCCAGTAGTAAGCGGACAGGGATGAATAAGGGCTACACCTTC. Translated, it gives CASSKRTGMNKGYTF.